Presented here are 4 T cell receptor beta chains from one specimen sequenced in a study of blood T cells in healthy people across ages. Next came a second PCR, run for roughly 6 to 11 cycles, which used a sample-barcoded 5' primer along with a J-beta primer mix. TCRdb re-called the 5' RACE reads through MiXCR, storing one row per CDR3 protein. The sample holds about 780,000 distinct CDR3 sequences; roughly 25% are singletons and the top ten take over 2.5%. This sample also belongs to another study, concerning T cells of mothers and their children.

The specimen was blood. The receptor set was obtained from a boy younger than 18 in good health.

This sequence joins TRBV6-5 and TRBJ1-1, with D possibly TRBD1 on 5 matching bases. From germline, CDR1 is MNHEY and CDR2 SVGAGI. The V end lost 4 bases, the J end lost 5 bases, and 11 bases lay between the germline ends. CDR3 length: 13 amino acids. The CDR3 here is CASSSGVRTEAFF. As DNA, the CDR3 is TGTGCCAGCAGTTCGGGGGTTCGTACTGAAGCTTTCTTT.

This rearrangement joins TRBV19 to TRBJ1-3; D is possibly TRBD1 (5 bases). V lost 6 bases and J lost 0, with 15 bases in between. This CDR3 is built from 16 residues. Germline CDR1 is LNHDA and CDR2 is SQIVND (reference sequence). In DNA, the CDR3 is TGTGCCAGTAGCCGGGTGAGGGGCACCTCTGGAAACACCATATATTTT. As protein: CASSRVRGTSGNTIYF. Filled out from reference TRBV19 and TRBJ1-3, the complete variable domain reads DGGITQSPKYLFRKEGQNVTLSCEQNLNHDAMYWYRQDPGQGLRLIYYSQIVNDFQKGDIAEGYSVSREKKESFPLTVTSAQKNPTAFYLCASSRVRGTSGNTIYFGEGSWLTVV.

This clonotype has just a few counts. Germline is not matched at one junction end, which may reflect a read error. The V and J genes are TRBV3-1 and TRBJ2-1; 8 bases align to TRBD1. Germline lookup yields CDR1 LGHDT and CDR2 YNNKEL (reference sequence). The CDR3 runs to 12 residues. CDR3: CASSPDRGAEVF. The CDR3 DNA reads TGTGCCAGCAGCCCCGACAGGGGCGCAGAGGTCTTC.

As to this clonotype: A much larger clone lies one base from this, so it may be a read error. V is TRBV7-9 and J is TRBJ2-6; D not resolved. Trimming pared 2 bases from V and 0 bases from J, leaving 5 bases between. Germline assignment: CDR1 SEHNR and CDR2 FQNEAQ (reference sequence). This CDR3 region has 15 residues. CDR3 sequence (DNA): TGTGCCAGCAGCTTAATAGACTCTGGGGCCAACGTCCTGACTTTC. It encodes CASSLIDSGANVLTF.